A single sample gave rise to the 17 T cell receptor beta chains below, sequenced in a study of identical twins. MiXCR, run by TCRdb on the 5' RACE reads, gives a single entry per CDR3 protein. The profile shows hundreds of thousands of distinct CDR3 sequences, around 7% of them singletons. This same sample was also part of a study on yellow fever vaccine responses in identical twins.

The source material was memory (CD45RO+) T cells sorted from blood. The receptors come from a woman under 30 in good health.

This chain connects TRBV6-1 to TRBJ1-1; possible D gene TRBD1, 5 bases. The CDR3 extends over 15 amino acids. V lost 1 base and J 3 bases, leaving 12 bases between the germline ends. The germline gives CDR1 MNHNS, CDR2 SASEGT. The CDR3 region is CASSEVNRRDTEAFF. The CDR3 DNA follows: TGTGCCAGCAGTGAAGTGAACAGGAGGGACACTGAAGCTTTCTTT.

This clonotype was seen at least ten times. V gene TRBV12-3 or TRBV12-4 combines with J gene TRBJ2-5; 14 bases are a match to TRBD2. The length of the CDR3 is 19 residues. J was trimmed by 3 bases and V by 5 bases; bases with no gene match: 14. The CDR3 sequence is CASSAPGLAGAERKETQYF. The DNA of the CDR3 is TGTGCCAGCAGTGCCCCGGGACTAGCGGGAGCGGAAAGGAAAGAGACCCAGTACTTC.

This clonotype was detected many times. The CDR3 DNA reads as TGTGCCATCACCCCAGCCGGGAGCTACGAGCAGTACTTC. It translates to CAITPAGSYEQYF. The chain couples TRBV10-3 to TRBJ2-7; D possibly corresponds to TRBD2 (6 bases). Trimming left V 7 bases short and J 3 bases short, with 13 bases between. CDR3 size: 13 residues. The V gene's germline CDR1 is ENHRY and CDR2 SYGVKD.

This clonotype occurred many times. The chain couples TRBV20-1 to TRBJ2-7; perhaps D is TRBD1 or TRBD2 (5 bases each). Germline values: CDR1 DFQATT, CDR2 SNEGSKA (reference sequence). The CDR3 runs 15 residues. Trimming pared 3 bases from V and 2 bases from J, leaving 17 bases between. The CDR3 spells CSARSAGQGTYEQYF. As DNA, the CDR3 is TGCAGTGCTAGGTCCGCGGGTCAGGGAACCTACGAGCAGTACTTC.

This clonotype was observed many times. This chain links TRBV3-1 with TRBJ2-1; 8 bases fit TRBD2. CDR1 LGHDT and CDR2 YNNKEL come from the germline V gene (reference sequence). The CDR3 sequence is 15 residues long. The V and J ends lost 6 bases and 1 base, in that order; junction bases with no gene match: 5. CDR3 amino acids: CASREAGGSYNEQFF. For the CDR3, the DNA is TGTGCCAGCAGGGAGGCGGGGGGTTCCTACAATGAGCAGTTCTTC.

This clonotype appeared many times. The chain carries TRBV4-2 and TRBJ2-3; 9 nucleotides agree with TRBD2. With V trimmed by 1 base and J by 0 bases, 8 bases remained unmatched. The CDR3 is 18 residues long. The germline gives CDR1 LGHNA, CDR2 YNFKEQ. The CDR3 DNA reads TGTGCCAGCAGCCAAGGGTCAGGACTAGCGTCTAGCACAGATACGCAGTATTTT. Its protein is CASSQGSGLASSTDTQYF.

This clonotype was recorded a few times. V gene TRBV6-1 combines with J gene TRBJ1-6, with 7 bases aligning to TRBD1. CDR3 length: 13 residues. Germline CDR1 and CDR2: MNHNS and SASEGT. J was trimmed by 12 bases and V by 6 bases; bases with no gene match: 8. CDR3 coding DNA: TGTGCCAGCAGGTGGACAGGCTCCGAACCCCTCCACTTT. This sequence encodes CASRWTGSEPLHF.

This clonotype was observed at least ten times. The chain is built from TRBV5-1 and TRBJ2-3; D is ambiguous. V was pared by 4 bases and J by 2 bases, with 11 bases between. This CDR3 region has 14 residues. Germline V gene lookup returns CDR1 SGHRS and CDR2 YFSETQ. DNA for the CDR3: TGCGCCAGCAGCGCTGGAAGTAACACAGATACGCAGTATTTT. It encodes CASSAGSNTDTQYF.

The V gene is TRBV11-2, the J gene TRBJ2-2; D uncertain. This CDR3 has 14 residues. Germline V gene lookup returns CDR1 SGHAT and CDR2 FQNNGV. V lost 5 bases and J 3 bases, leaving 10 bases between the germline ends. The DNA of the CDR3 is TGTGCCAGCAGCCCAACGACCCACACCGGGGAGCTGTTTTTT. Amino acids: CASSPTTHTGELFF.

This clonotype was detected ten times or more. This sequence joins TRBV24-1 and TRBJ1-1; D may be TRBD1 (6 bases). Trimming left V 9 bases short and J 11 bases short, with 21 bases between. CDR1 and CDR2 from the germline V gene are KGHDR and SFDVKD. This CDR3 spans 13 amino acids. In DNA form, the CDR3 reads TGTGCCACCCCAGACCCCGGGGGCAGAGGGGCTTTCTTT. Protein sequence: CATPDPGGRGAFF.

This clonotype has just a few counts. The rearrangement links TRBV6-1 to TRBJ1-5, with D maybe TRBD1 (5 bases). V lost 4 bases, J lost 0 bases, and 10 bases lay in between. CDR3 length: 15 residues. Per germline, CDR1 MNHNS and CDR2 SASEGT. CDR3 bases: TGTGCCAGCAGTGGGACATTTGCTAGCAATCAGCCCCAGCATTTT. Translated, it gives CASSGTFASNQPQHF.

This clonotype was counted only a few times. This chain connects TRBV28 to TRBJ1-2; a possible D gene is TRBD1 (5 bases). The V gene's germline CDR1 is MDHEN and CDR2 SYDVKM. This CDR3 region has 13 residues. The V end was cut by 5 bases, the J end by 7 bases, with 14 bases between. This CDR3 is CASSLPGLGGYTF. In DNA form, the CDR3 reads TGTGCCAGCAGTCTCCCAGGGCTCGGTGGCTACACCTTC.

The gene calls are TRBV5-1 and TRBJ2-6, with 10 bases that match TRBD2. The CDR3 length is 20 residues. The ends lost 3 bases at V and 4 bases at J; junction bases unmatched: 16. Germline CDR1 reads SGHRS; CDR2 reads YFSETQ. The CDR3 here is CASSSGQAGLAFSGANVLTF. The CDR3 nucleotides read TGCGCCAGCAGCTCGGGACAGGCGGGACTAGCGTTCTCCGGGGCCAACGTCCTGACTTTC.

The J gene is TRBJ1-2, the V gene TRBV10-3; 7 bases map to TRBD1. This CDR3 spans 13 amino acids. V was pared by 10 bases and J by 5 bases, with 10 bases of the junction left unmatched. Germline V gene sequence: CDR1 ENHRY, CDR2 SYGVKD. The CDR3 DNA sequence: TGTGCCACTGGACAGGCTAGGATTTATGGCTACACCTTC. Translation gives CATGQARIYGYTF.

The chain employs TRBV5-1 and TRBJ2-6; D not resolved. Per the germline V gene, CDR1 is SGHRS and CDR2 is YFSETQ. The CDR3 length is 18 residues. V was pared by 1 base and J by 1 base, with 15 bases between. In DNA, the CDR3 is TGCGCCAGCAGCTTGCTCGGACCACCCCAATCTGGGGCCAACGTCCTGACTTTC. Its translation: CASSLLGPPQSGANVLTF.

This clonotype has a count of ten or more. This sequence joins TRBV29-1 and TRBJ2-5; 8 bases line up with TRBD1. V gave up 7 bases and J gave up 4 bases; unmatched junction bases: 8. The length of the CDR3 is 13 residues. Germline values: CDR1 SQVTM, CDR2 ANQGSEA. CDR3 loop: CSGQGNQGETQYF. The CDR3 DNA follows: TGCAGCGGACAGGGGAACCAGGGAGAGACCCAGTACTTC.

This clonotype came up many times. The V and J genes are TRBV3-1 and TRBJ1-2; no reliable D call. From germline, CDR1 is LGHDT and CDR2 YNNKEL (reference sequence). The V gene lost 4 bases and the J gene lost 8 bases, with 11 bases spanning the gap. The length of the CDR3 is 12 residues. Here the CDR3 reads CASSPRGPGYTF. The CDR3 coding sequence is TGTGCCAGCAGCCCCCGAGGACCGGGCTACACCTTC. The full variable domain, with the rest looked up from reference TRBV3-1 and TRBJ1-2, is DTAVSQTPKYLVTQMGNDKSIKCEQNLGHDTMYWYKQDSKKFLKIMFSYNNKELIINETVPNRFSPKSPDKAHLNLHINSLELGDSAVYFCASSPRGPGYTFGSGTRLTVV.